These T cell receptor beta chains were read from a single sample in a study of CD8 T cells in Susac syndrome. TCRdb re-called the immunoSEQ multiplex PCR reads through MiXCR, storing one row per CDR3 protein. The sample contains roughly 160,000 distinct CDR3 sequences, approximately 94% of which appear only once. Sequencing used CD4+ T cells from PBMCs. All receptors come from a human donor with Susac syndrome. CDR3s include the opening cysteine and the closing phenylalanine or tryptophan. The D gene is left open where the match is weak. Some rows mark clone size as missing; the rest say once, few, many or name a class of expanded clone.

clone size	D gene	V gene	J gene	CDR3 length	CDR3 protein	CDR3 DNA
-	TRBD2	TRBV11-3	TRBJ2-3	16	CASSSGLAGAEDTQYF	TGTGCCAGCAGCTCTGGACTAGCGGGAGCGGAAGATACGCAGTATTTT
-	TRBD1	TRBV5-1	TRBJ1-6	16	CASSLAWGQPNSPLHF	TGCGCCAGCAGCTTGGCGTGGGGACAGCCAAATTCACCCCTCCACTTT
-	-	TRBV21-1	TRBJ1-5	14	CASSKARYHQPQHF	TGTGCCAGCAGCAAAGCCCGGTACCATCAGCCCCAGCATTTT
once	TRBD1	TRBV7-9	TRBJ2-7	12	CASTRQGHEQYF	TGTGCCAGCACTCGACAGGGCCACGAGCAGTACTTC
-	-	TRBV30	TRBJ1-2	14	CAWSVPRVNYGYTF	TGTGCCTGGAGTGTACCCAGGGTAAACTATGGCTACACCTTC
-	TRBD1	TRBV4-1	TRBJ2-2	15	CASSPQGGDTGELFF	TGCGCCAGCAGCCCACAGGGGGGTGACACCGGGGAGCTGTTTTTT
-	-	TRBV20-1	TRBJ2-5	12	CSATGPMETQYF	TGCAGTGCTACTGGGCCCATGGAGACCCAGTACTTC
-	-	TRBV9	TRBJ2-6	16	CASSPRLSSGANVLTF	TGTGCCAGCAGCCCCAGACTGAGCTCTGGGGCCAACGTCCTGACTTTC
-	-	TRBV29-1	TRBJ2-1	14	CSVEEYDLYNEQFF	TGCAGCGTTGAAGAGTATGACCTCTACAATGAGCAGTTCTTC
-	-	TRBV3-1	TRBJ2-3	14	CASSQETATDTQYF	TGTGCCAGCAGCCAAGAGACGGCCACAGATACGCAGTATTTT
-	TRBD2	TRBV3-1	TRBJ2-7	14	CASSQRGSGDEQYF	TGTGCCAGCAGCCAACGCGGGAGTGGGGACGAGCAGTACTTC
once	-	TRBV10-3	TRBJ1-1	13	CAISVQGTTEAFF	TGTGCCATCAGTGTACAGGGTACGACTGAAGCTTTCTTT
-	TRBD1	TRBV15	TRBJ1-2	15	CATSRVRTGGSGYTF	TGTGCCACCAGCAGAGTACGAACAGGGGGGAGTGGCTACACCTTC